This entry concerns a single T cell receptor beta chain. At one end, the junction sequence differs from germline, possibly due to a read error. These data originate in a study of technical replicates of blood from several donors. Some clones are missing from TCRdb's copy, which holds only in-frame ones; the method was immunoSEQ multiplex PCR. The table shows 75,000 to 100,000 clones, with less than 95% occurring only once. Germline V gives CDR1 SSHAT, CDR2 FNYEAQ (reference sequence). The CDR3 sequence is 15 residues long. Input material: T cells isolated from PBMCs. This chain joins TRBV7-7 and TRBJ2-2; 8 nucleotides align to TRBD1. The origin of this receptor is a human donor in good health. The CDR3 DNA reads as TGTGCTAGCAGCTTAGCGCAGGGGGCTACCGGGGAGCTGTTTTTT. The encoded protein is CASSLAQGATGELFF.